One sample yielded the 17 T cell receptor beta chains listed below, sequenced in a study of shared clonotypes between healthy human individuals. TCRdb keeps only in-frame clones here, not all; method: immunoSEQ multiplex PCR. The sample has hundreds of thousands of clones, around 72% seen once. Sequenced input: memory CD4+ T cells sorted from blood. Subset defined: CD45RA-negative fraction. These receptors came from a woman in her 30s in good health.

Points on this clone: The sample carries other DNA sequences with the same CDR3. This chain connects TRBV7-2 to TRBJ1-6; D may be TRBD1 (5 bases). The CDR3 covers 15 residues. Germline CDR1 and CDR2: SGHTA and FQGNSA. The V and J ends lost 1 base and 7 bases respectively, with 11 bases between them. CDR3 loop: CASSLDQGANSPLHF. CDR3 sequence (DNA): TGTGCCAGCAGCTTAGATCAGGGCGCAAATTCACCCCTCCACTTT.

DNA of the CDR3: TGTGCCAGCAGAGGACAGAGCTCCTATAATTCACCCCTCCACTTT. Protein product: CASRGQSSYNSPLHF. The chain employs TRBV27 and TRBJ1-6, with a possible D match to TRBD1 (6 bases). Germline CDR1 and CDR2: MNHEY and SMNVEV (reference sequence). Trimming took 6 bases from V and 0 from J, leaving 9 bases between them. The CDR3 length is 15 residues.

V gene TRBV9 combines with J gene TRBJ2-7, with TRBD2 as a possible D gene (6 bases). Germline V gives CDR1 SGDLS, CDR2 YYNGEE. This CDR3 is built from 14 residues. Trimming cost V 2 bases and J 4 bases, with 13 bases left between them. CDR3 sequence (DNA): TGTGCCAGCAGCGTCGGAGGGCCGGTTTACGAGCAGTACTTC. Translated, it gives CASSVGGPVYEQYF.

This clone was counted at least ten times. The chain couples TRBV5-1 to TRBJ1-3, with 7 bases aligning to TRBD1. Germline-derived CDR1 and CDR2 are SGHRS and YFSETQ. CDR3 length: 13 residues. J gave up 4 bases and V 3 bases, and 1 base lay outside the gene matches. CDR3: CASSWGQGNTIYF. CDR3 DNA: TGCGCCAGCAGCTGGGGACAGGGAAACACCATATATTTT. Full variable domain (remainder filled in from reference TRBV5-1 and TRBJ1-3): KAGVTQTPRYLIKTRGQQVTLSCSPISGHRSVSWYQQTPGQGLQFLFEYFSETQRNKGNFPGRFSGRQFSNSRSEMNVSTLELGDSALYLCASSWGQGNTIYFGEGSWLTVV.

The gene calls are TRBV29-1 and TRBJ1-1; D gene unclear. Trimming shortened V by 4 bases and J by 1 base, and 10 bases separated the two germline ends. CDR3 length: 13 residues. CDR1 is SQVTM, CDR2 ANQGSEA, per germline. CDR3 sequence: CSVAVGENTEAFF. CDR3 nucleotides: TGCAGCGTTGCGGTTGGTGAGAACACTGAAGCTTTCTTT.

V and J are TRBV27 and TRBJ2-1; 11 nucleotides line up with TRBD2. CDR1 is MNHEY and CDR2 is SMNVEV in the germline V gene (reference sequence). CDR3 length: 16 residues. The trim removed 3 bases at V and 1 base at J, leaving 2 bases unmatched. CDR3 amino acids: CASSLTSGISYNEQFF. The CDR3 DNA reads TGTGCCAGCAGTTTGACTAGCGGGATTTCCTACAATGAGCAGTTCTTC.

This clone was detected only a few times. This chain links TRBV29-1 with TRBJ1-2; perhaps TRBD1 as D (5 bases). Between the trimmed V and J ends, which lost 0 bases and 4 bases, there was a span of 9 bases. The CDR3 totals 13 residues. Germline V lookup: CDR1 SQVTM, CDR2 ANQGSEA. CDR3 nucleotide sequence: TGCAGCGTTGAAGATGGGGCCTTCTATGGCTACACCTTC. Its protein is CSVEDGAFYGYTF. Full variable domain (outside the CDR3, taken from reference TRBV29-1 and TRBJ1-2): SAVISQKPSRDICQRGTSLTIQCQVDSQVTMMFWYRQQPGQSLTLIATANQGSEATYESGFVIDKFPISRPNLTFSTLTVSNMSPEDSSIYLCSVEDGAFYGYTFGSGTRLTVV.

The J gene is TRBJ1-2, the V gene TRBV28; weak D call: TRBD1 (5 bases). The CDR3 runs to 14 residues. V was cut by 7 bases and J by 4 bases, with 16 bases left in between. CDR1 is MDHEN and CDR2 is SYDVKM in the germline V gene. Here the CDR3 reads CASKGAYRTYGYTF. The CDR3 bases are TGTGCCAGCAAAGGAGCCTACAGGACCTATGGCTACACCTTC.

The V call is TRBV11-2, the J call TRBJ2-3, with a weak D call TRBD2 (5 bases). Between the trimmed V and J ends, which lost 0 bases and 2 bases, there was a span of 6 bases. The CDR3 has 14 residues. Germline lookup yields CDR1 SGHAT and CDR2 FQNNGV. The DNA for the CDR3 is TGTGCCAGCAGCTTAGAGCGGGCCACAGATACGCAGTATTTT. Protein: CASSLERATDTQYF.

The chain joins TRBV7-7 to TRBJ2-1; 9 bases are a match to TRBD1. CDR1 is SSHAT and CDR2 is FNYEAQ in the germline V gene (reference sequence). There are 15 residues in the CDR3. J lost 2 bases, V lost 5 bases, and 4 bases had no gene match. CDR3: CASSTGTGTYNEQFF. DNA for the CDR3: TGTGCCAGCAGCACCGGGACAGGGACCTACAATGAGCAGTTCTTC. The full variable domain, rest sourced from reference TRBV7-7 and TRBJ2-1, is GAGVSQSPRYKVTKRGQDVTLRCDPISSHATLYWYQQALGQGPEFLTYFNYEAQPDKSGLPSDRFSAERPEGSISTLTIQRTEQRDSAMYRCASSTGTGTYNEQFFGPGTRLTVL.

The V gene is TRBV11-3, the J gene TRBJ2-3, with a possible D match to TRBD1 (6 bases). Germline V gene sequence: CDR1 SGHNT, CDR2 YENEEA. Trimming took off 5 bases at V and 1 base at J, with 13 bases between the two ends. The CDR3 totals 15 residues. This CDR3 is CASSPGTWGTDTQYF. The CDR3, as DNA: TGTGCCAGCAGCCCGGGGACATGGGGCACAGATACGCAGTATTTT. Full variable domain (outside the CDR3, taken from reference TRBV11-3 and TRBJ2-3): EAGVVQSPRYKIIEKKQPVAFWCNPISGHNTLYWYLQNLGQGPELLIRYENEEAVDDSQLPKDRFSAERLKGVDSTLKIQPAELGDSAVYLCASSPGTWGTDTQYFGPGTRLTVL.

The chain joins TRBV28 to TRBJ2-5; 7 bases are a match to TRBD1. Germline assignment: CDR1 MDHEN and CDR2 SYDVKM. V shed 5 bases, J shed 8 bases, and the junction held 8 bases outside the gene matches. This CDR3 has 13 amino acids. In nucleotides, the CDR3 is TGTGCCAGCAGTGAGGGACAGATCGAAACCCAGTACTTC. Residues: CASSEGQIETQYF.

The chain recombines TRBV9 with TRBJ2-6; 9 bases map to TRBD1. Trimming took 1 base from V and 3 from J; bases not matched to a gene: 5. The CDR3 runs 17 residues. CDR1 and CDR2 (germline): SGDLS, YYNGEE. The CDR3 here is CASSVWDREGGANVLTF. CDR3 in DNA: TGTGCCAGCAGCGTATGGGACAGGGAGGGTGGGGCCAACGTCCTGACTTTC.

The chain joins TRBV28 to TRBJ2-3, with 8 bases fitting TRBD1. V was clipped by 4 bases and J by 2 bases; unmatched bases: 20. The CDR3 consists of 20 residues. Germline V CDR1 and CDR2: MDHEN, SYDVKM. The CDR3 DNA is TGTGCCAGCAGTTACCCCTTTTACGGGACAGGTAGCACCTTCACAGATACGCAGTATTTT. Translated, it gives CASSYPFYGTGSTFTDTQYF.

The CDR3 DNA reads as TGCGCCAGCAGCGAAGCCCGGCAGCCGAGGGACACCATATATTTT. As protein: CASSEARQPRDTIYF. The chain has TRBV4-1 and TRBJ1-3; D gene unclear. V lost 5 bases and J 8 bases, leaving 19 bases between the germline ends. In germline, CDR1 is MGHRA, CDR2 YSYEKL. This CDR3 is built from 15 residues.

This clone was detected once. The chain joins TRBV14 to TRBJ2-6; D is undetermined. Germline V gives CDR1 SGHDN, CDR2 FVKESK. The germline V and J ends were trimmed by 3 bases and 0 bases, with 6 bases remaining between them. CDR3 length equals 15 residues. DNA for the CDR3: TGTGCCAGCAGCCAGGGTAACTCTGGGGCCAACGTCCTGACTTTC. Translation: CASSQGNSGANVLTF.

The gene calls are TRBV19 and TRBJ2-2, with D possibly TRBD2 on 5 matching bases. CDR1 LNHDA and CDR2 SQIVND come from the germline V gene (reference sequence). The CDR3 runs 16 residues. V was pared by 1 base and J by 4 bases, with 13 bases between. CDR3 in DNA: TGTGCCAGTAGTATAGGCGGCGGGCGTGCCACCGGGGAGCTGTTTTTT. It is translated as CASSIGGGRATGELFF. The whole variable domain, filled in from reference TRBV19 and TRBJ2-2, reads DGGITQSPKYLFRKEGQNVTLSCEQNLNHDAMYWYRQDPGQGLRLIYYSQIVNDFQKGDIAEGYSVSREKKESFPLTVTSAQKNPTAFYLCASSIGGGRATGELFFGEGSRLTVL.